This is a list of T cell receptor beta chains from one sample in a study of cytomegalovirus exposure and HLA in healthy donors. The assay was immunoSEQ multiplex PCR, and TCRdb's table has in-frame clones only and misses some. The sample yields 130,000 or so clones, about three quarters seen once. Sequencing was carried out using PBMCs. These receptors all come from a man in his forties in good health and CMV-seronegative. The CDR3 runs from the conserved cysteine through the conserved F or W. Each record gives: CDR3 protein, CDR3 DNA, D gene, V gene, clone size, J gene. The D gene is left open where the match is weak. Clone size appears in some rows only: once, few, many, or a class for an expanded clone.

cdr3_aa: CASSLGRLGVYEQYF; cdr3_nt: TGTGCCAGCAGCTTAGGTCGTCTAGGAGTCTACGAGCAGTACTTC; d_call: -; v_call: TRBV11-2; clone_size: -; j_call: TRBJ2-7
cdr3_aa: CASSQDREETQYF; cdr3_nt: TGCGCCAGCAGCCAAGACCGGGAAGAGACCCAGTACTTC; d_call: -; v_call: TRBV4-1; clone_size: -; j_call: TRBJ2-5
cdr3_aa: CASSSQGPNTEAFF; cdr3_nt: TGTGCCAGCAGTTCTCAGGGGCCGAACACTGAAGCTTTCTTT; d_call: -; v_call: TRBV27; clone_size: -; j_call: TRBJ1-1
cdr3_aa: CASSLTGNYEQYF; cdr3_nt: TGTGCCAGCAGCTTGACAGGGAATTACGAGCAGTACTTC; d_call: -; v_call: TRBV5-6; clone_size: -; j_call: TRBJ2-7
cdr3_aa: CASLRTGSSYEQYF; cdr3_nt: TGTGCCAGCCTGAGGACAGGTAGCTCCTACGAGCAGTACTTC; d_call: TRBD1; v_call: TRBV28; clone_size: -; j_call: TRBJ2-7
cdr3_aa: CASSDRYEGQGVYEQYF; cdr3_nt: TGTGCCAGCAGCGACCGTTATGAGGGGCAGGGGGTCTACGAGCAGTACTTC; d_call: TRBD1; v_call: TRBV7-9; clone_size: -; j_call: TRBJ2-7
cdr3_aa: CASSTSAGRGDTKYF; cdr3_nt: TGTGCCAGCAGTACCAGCGCGGGTAGAGGAGATACCAAGTATTTT; d_call: -; v_call: TRBV28; clone_size: -; j_call: TRBJ2-3
cdr3_aa: CASSIGTGGNQYF; cdr3_nt: TGTGCCAGTAGTATAGGGACAGGGGGCAACCAGTACTTC; d_call: TRBD1; v_call: TRBV19; clone_size: -; j_call: TRBJ2-4
cdr3_aa: CASSLPGVRDTQYF; cdr3_nt: TGTGCCAGCAGCCTCCCGGGGGTTAGGGATACGCAGTATTTT; d_call: -; v_call: TRBV7-9; clone_size: few; j_call: TRBJ2-3
cdr3_aa: CASSEYWGDPISNSPLHF; cdr3_nt: TGTGCCAGCAGTGAATATTGGGGGGATCCTATATCCAATTCACCCCTCCACTTT; d_call: -; v_call: TRBV25-1; clone_size: few; j_call: TRBJ1-6
cdr3_aa: CASSQVSGGAVETQYF; cdr3_nt: TGTGCCAGCAGCCAAGTTTCGGGGGGGGCCGTAGAGACCCAGTACTTC; d_call: TRBD2; v_call: TRBV4-2; clone_size: -; j_call: TRBJ2-5
cdr3_aa: CASSSAAQNTGELFF; cdr3_nt: TGTGCCAGCAGCTCGGCGGCCCAGAACACCGGGGAGCTGTTTTTT; d_call: -; v_call: TRBV7-3; clone_size: -; j_call: TRBJ2-2
cdr3_aa: CASSDRGANEKLFF; cdr3_nt: TGTGCCAGCAGTGACAGGGGGGCTAATGAAAAACTGTTTTTT; d_call: TRBD1; v_call: TRBV28; clone_size: -; j_call: TRBJ1-4
cdr3_aa: CASSFGLAGGPGETQYF; cdr3_nt: TGTGCCAGCAGCTTCGGACTAGCGGGGGGGCCGGGGGAGACCCAGTACTTC; d_call: TRBD2; v_call: TRBV7-3; clone_size: -; j_call: TRBJ2-5
cdr3_aa: CASRGAGNSPLHF; cdr3_nt: TGTGCCAGTCGGGGGGCAGGTAATTCACCCCTCCACTTT; d_call: -; v_call: TRBV19; clone_size: -; j_call: TRBJ1-6
cdr3_aa: CASSAGQGVGYGYTF; cdr3_nt: TGTGCCAGCAGTGCGGGACAGGGGGTTGGCTATGGCTACACCTTC; d_call: TRBD1; v_call: TRBV2; clone_size: -; j_call: TRBJ1-2
cdr3_aa: CASSDFPNSTSGESYEQYF; cdr3_nt: TGTGCCAGCAGTGACTTCCCGAATTCGACTAGCGGGGAGTCCTACGAGCAGTACTTC; d_call: TRBD2; v_call: TRBV6-4; clone_size: -; j_call: TRBJ2-7
cdr3_aa: CASTQGAGTEAFF; cdr3_nt: TGTGCCAGCACCCAGGGGGCTGGCACTGAAGCTTTCTTT; d_call: TRBD1; v_call: TRBV7-2; clone_size: -; j_call: TRBJ1-1
cdr3_aa: CASSPSRDSSYEQYF; cdr3_nt: TGTGCCAGTAGCCCTAGCCGGGACAGCTCCTACGAGCAGTACTTC; d_call: TRBD1; v_call: TRBV19; clone_size: few; j_call: TRBJ2-7
cdr3_aa: CASSLEAGEVYEQYF; cdr3_nt: TGTGCCAGCAGCTTAGAGGCGGGGGAGGTGTACGAGCAGTACTTC; d_call: TRBD2; v_call: TRBV5-4; clone_size: -; j_call: TRBJ2-7
cdr3_aa: CASSQETGGTDTQYF; cdr3_nt: TGCGCCAGCAGCCAAGAGACGGGGGGCACAGATACGCAGTATTTT; d_call: -; v_call: TRBV4-3; clone_size: -; j_call: TRBJ2-3
cdr3_aa: CASSESGGALYEQYF; cdr3_nt: TGTGCCAGCAGCGAGAGCGGGGGGGCTCTATACGAGCAGTACTTC; d_call: TRBD2; v_call: TRBV9; clone_size: -; j_call: TRBJ2-7
cdr3_aa: CASSEALVGIYYGYTF; cdr3_nt: TGTGCCAGCAGTGAAGCTCTAGTCGGGATTTACTATGGCTACACCTTC; d_call: -; v_call: TRBV6-1; clone_size: few; j_call: TRBJ1-2
cdr3_aa: CASNLLAVTDTQYF; cdr3_nt: TGTGCCAGCAACCTACTAGCGGTCACAGATACGCAGTATTTT; d_call: TRBD2; v_call: TRBV6-6; clone_size: once; j_call: TRBJ2-3
cdr3_aa: CASSVGGGGASYEQYF; cdr3_nt: TGTGCCAGCAGCGTAGGTGGCGGGGGGGCCAGCTACGAGCAGTACTTC; d_call: TRBD2; v_call: TRBV9; clone_size: -; j_call: TRBJ2-7
cdr3_aa: CSVEDLPGEQYF; cdr3_nt: TGCAGCGTTGAAGATCTCCCAGGGGAGCAGTACTTC; d_call: -; v_call: TRBV29-1; clone_size: -; j_call: TRBJ2-7
cdr3_aa: CASSQELAGTSTDTQYF; cdr3_nt: TGTGCCAGCAGCCAGGAACTAGCGGGGACTAGCACAGATACGCAGTATTTT; d_call: TRBD2; v_call: TRBV4-2; clone_size: once; j_call: TRBJ2-3
cdr3_aa: CASSPRHVSDTEAFF; cdr3_nt: TGTGCCAGCTCACCCCGACACGTCTCGGACACTGAAGCTTTCTTT; d_call: -; v_call: TRBV18; clone_size: -; j_call: TRBJ1-1
cdr3_aa: CASSPVTGGVEETQYF; cdr3_nt: TGTGCCAGCAGCCCAGTAACGGGGGGAGTCGAAGAGACCCAGTACTTC; d_call: TRBD2; v_call: TRBV7-8; clone_size: -; j_call: TRBJ2-5
cdr3_aa: CASSFNREIDPSINEQFF; cdr3_nt: TGTGCCAGCAGCTTTAATAGGGAGATTGACCCGTCGATCAATGAGCAGTTCTTC; d_call: -; v_call: TRBV5-4; clone_size: -; j_call: TRBJ2-1
cdr3_aa: CASSQELAYEQYF; cdr3_nt: TGTGCCAGCAGCCAAGAGCTAGCCTACGAGCAGTACTTC; d_call: -; v_call: TRBV4-2; clone_size: -; j_call: TRBJ2-7
cdr3_aa: CASSIQGGLAAYNEQFF; cdr3_nt: TGTGCCAGTAGTATACAGGGGGGACTAGCGGCCTACAATGAGCAGTTCTTC; d_call: TRBD2; v_call: TRBV19; clone_size: -; j_call: TRBJ2-1
cdr3_aa: CASTETLGLSGANGLTF; cdr3_nt: TGTGCCAGCACTGAAACCCTGGGACTTTCTGGGGCCAACGGCCTGACTTTC; d_call: -; v_call: TRBV6-1; clone_size: -; j_call: TRBJ2-6
cdr3_aa: CASSLDREGETQYF; cdr3_nt: TGTGCCAGCAGCCTCGACAGGGAAGGAGAGACCCAGTACTTC; d_call: TRBD1; v_call: TRBV6-5; clone_size: -; j_call: TRBJ2-5
cdr3_aa: CASSPRPGHTTYEQYF; cdr3_nt: TGTGCCAGCAGCCCTAGGCCGGGACACACTACCTACGAGCAGTACTTC; d_call: -; v_call: TRBV7-2; clone_size: -; j_call: TRBJ2-7
cdr3_aa: CAWSGALWGNTIYF; cdr3_nt: TGTGCCTGGAGTGGGGCACTCTGGGGAAACACCATATATTTT; d_call: -; v_call: TRBV30; clone_size: -; j_call: TRBJ1-3
cdr3_aa: CARPAGQGLNTGELFF; cdr3_nt: TGTGCCCGCCCGGCGGGACAGGGCTTGAACACCGGGGAGCTGTTTTTT; d_call: TRBD1; v_call: TRBV7-9; clone_size: few; j_call: TRBJ2-2
cdr3_aa: CASSEIYEQYF; cdr3_nt: TGTGCCAGCAGTGAAATCTACGAGCAGTACTTC; d_call: -; v_call: TRBV2; clone_size: -; j_call: TRBJ2-7
cdr3_aa: CASTLAGLYNEQFF; cdr3_nt: TGTGCCAGCACCCTAGCGGGGCTCTACAATGAGCAGTTCTTC; d_call: TRBD2; v_call: TRBV27; clone_size: few; j_call: TRBJ2-1
cdr3_aa: CASSFGGNTEAFF; cdr3_nt: TGTGCCAGCAGCTTCGGAGGTAACACTGAAGCTTTCTTT; d_call: -; v_call: TRBV7-6; clone_size: -; j_call: TRBJ1-1